Listed below are T cell receptor beta chains from one sample, sequenced in a study of CD8+ T cells in alopecia areata. Profiling relied on immunoSEQ multiplex PCR, and the TCRdb table lists in-frame clones only, not all of them. The table records under 200,000 clones, 50% to 65% of them present only once. The specimen comprised CD4+ T cells sorted from blood, sampled at week 24, from a patient treated with tofacitinib. The source is a human donor with alopecia areata. CDR3s include the opening cysteine and the closing phenylalanine or tryptophan. D genes are given only for firm matches. Only some rows state a clone size, as once, few, many or a class for expanded clones.

. TRBJ2-5 TRBV30 12 . CAWSYPQETQYF TGTGCCTGGAGTTATCCCCAAGAGACCCAGTACTTC
few TRBJ2-7 TRBV6-5 14 TRBD1 CASSYDRAPYEQYF TGTGCCAGCAGTTACGACAGGGCCCCCTACGAGCAGTACTTC
. TRBJ2-5 TRBV6-4 13 TRBD2 CASITSGDETQYF TGTGCCAGCATAACTAGCGGGGACGAGACCCAGTACTTC
. TRBJ1-2 TRBV5-1 15 . CASSLGATLGSGYTF TGCGCCAGCAGCTTGGGGGCTACCCTAGGGTCTGGCTACACCTTC
. TRBJ1-2 TRBV15 15 . CATSRDDGLQGGYTF TGTGCCACCAGCAGAGATGACGGGCTGCAGGGTGGCTACACCTTC
. TRBJ2-1 TRBV7-2 15 . CASSLDGATYNEQFF TGTGCCAGCAGCTTAGATGGGGCAACCTACAATGAGCAGTTCTTC
. TRBJ1-4 TRBV2 16 TRBD1 CASSAGGFGTNEKLFF TGTGCCAGCAGTGCAGGGGGATTCGGAACTAATGAAAAACTGTTTTTT
. TRBJ2-4 TRBV30 15 TRBD1 CAWSEEQGPKNIQYF TGTGCCTGGAGTGAGGAACAGGGGCCCAAAAACATTCAGTACTTC
. TRBJ1-2 TRBV7-2 13 . CASSILQGGGYTF TGTGCCAGCAGCATACTACAGGGAGGAGGCTACACCTTC
. TRBJ2-7 TRBV29-1 12 . CSAQGATYEQYF TGCAGCGCTCAAGGGGCTACCTACGAGCAGTACTTC
. TRBJ1-6 TRBV6-5 13 TRBD1 CASSYRGRSPLHF TGTGCCAGCAGTTACAGGGGGCGTTCACCCCTCCACTTT
once TRBJ2-2 TRBV27 13 . CASSLIGTGELFF TGTGCCAGCAGTTTAATTGGTACCGGGGAGCTGTTTTTT
few TRBJ2-5 TRBV11-2 15 . CASSNPLLGPETQYF TGTGCCAGCAGCAACCCCCTACTAGGGCCGGAGACCCAGTACTTC
. TRBJ2-3 TRBV11-2 15 . CASSLKWVGTDTQYF TGTGCCAGCAGCTTAAAGTGGGTCGGCACAGATACGCAGTATTTT
. TRBJ2-5 TRBV5-1 15 TRBD2 CASSLTSGSQETQYF TGCGCCAGCAGCTTGACTAGCGGGAGTCAAGAGACCCAGTACTTC
. TRBJ1-2 TRBV7-3 14 . CASSPRGGDAGYTF TGTGCCAGCAGCCCCCGTGGTGGGGATGCCGGCTACACCTTC
. TRBJ2-7 TRBV30 15 TRBD1 CAWSVGTGSTHEQYF TGTGCCTGGAGTGTCGGGACAGGGTCTACCCACGAGCAGTACTTC
. TRBJ1-2 TRBV13 15 . CASSHQGATRYGYTF TGTGCCAGCAGCCACCAAGGGGCAACGAGATATGGCTACACCTTC
. TRBJ1-1 TRBV15 13 . CATSGIRGTEAFF TGTGCCACCAGCGGGATCCGAGGGACTGAAGCTTTCTTT
. TRBJ1-5 TRBV29-1 12 . CSVAGSNQPQHF TGCAGCGTTGCGGGGAGCAATCAGCCCCAGCATTTT
once TRBJ2-5 TRBV4-2 15 TRBD1 CASSGPGQGQETQYF TGTGCCAGCAGCGGCCCGGGACAGGGACAAGAGACCCAGTACTTC
. TRBJ2-7 TRBV7-9 14 . CASSLANPFYEQYF TGTGCCAGCAGCTTAGCCAATCCGTTCTACGAGCAGTACTTC
. TRBJ1-2 TRBV19 15 TRBD1 CASRLTDRFLGGYTF TGTGCCAGTAGACTCACGGACAGGTTTTTAGGCGGCTACACCTTC
. TRBJ1-5 TRBV2 14 TRBD1 CASSGDREWQPQHF TGTGCCAGCAGTGGGGACAGGGAATGGCAGCCCCAGCATTTT
once TRBJ1-1 TRBV30 13 TRBD1 CAWSPRGQAEAFF TGTGCCTGGAGTCCCAGGGGGCAGGCTGAAGCTTTCTTT
. TRBJ2-7 TRBV7-2 14 TRBD1 CASSLGTGFYEQYF TGTGCCAGCTCTTTAGGGACAGGATTCTACGAGCAGTACTTC
. TRBJ1-2 TRBV29-1 11 . CSVYREDGYTF TGCAGCGTCTACAGGGAGGATGGCTACACCTTC
. TRBJ1-5 TRBV2 15 TRBD1 CASSNDRGGNQPQHF TGTGCCAGCAGTAACGACAGGGGAGGCAATCAGCCCCAGCATTTT
few TRBJ1-2 TRBV7-2 13 . CASSAQILGGYTF TGTGCCAGCAGCGCCCAGATCCTGGGGGGCTACACCTTC
. TRBJ1-1 TRBV7-9 15 TRBD1 CASSPRTGRDTEAFF TGTGCCAGCAGTCCGAGGACAGGGAGGGACACTGAAGCTTTCTTT
. TRBJ2-7 TRBV30 14 TRBD1 CAWNWGQGGYEQYF TGTGCCTGGAATTGGGGACAGGGGGGATACGAGCAGTACTTC
few TRBJ2-7 TRBV18 15 TRBD1 CASSPETGTVYEQYF TGTGCCAGCTCACCAGAGACCGGGACAGTGTATGAGCAGTACTTC
. TRBJ2-3 TRBV11-2 12 . CASSLATDTQYF TGTGCCAGCAGCTTAGCGACAGATACGCAGTATTTT
. TRBJ2-5 TRBV2 14 . CASSDSGPLETQYF TGTGCCAGCAGTGACTCGGGTCCACTGGAGACCCAGTACTTC
. TRBJ1-5 TRBV25-1 14 . CASSEYGVNQPQHF TGTGCCAGCAGTGAATATGGGGTGAATCAGCCCCAGCATTTT
. TRBJ2-3 TRBV29-1 13 . CSERTDHTDTQYF TGCAGCGAACGGACGGACCACACAGATACGCAGTATTTT
. TRBJ2-2 TRBV29-1 11 . CSGRLAGELFF TGCAGCGGCCGTCTGGCCGGGGAGCTGTTTTTT
few TRBJ1-2 TRBV5-1 15 TRBD1 CASSQLQGGGDGYTF TGCGCCAGCAGTCAACTACAGGGAGGGGGCGACGGCTACACCTTC
. TRBJ1-2 TRBV9 11 . CASSVEDGYTF TGTGCCAGCAGCGTAGAAGATGGCTACACCTTC
. TRBJ1-2 TRBV20-1 11 . CSARDPFGYTF TGCAGTGCTAGAGACCCTTTCGGCTACACCTTC
few TRBJ2-6 TRBV7-8 15 . CASRSRFAGANVLTF TGTGCCAGCAGGTCAAGATTCGCTGGGGCCAACGTCCTGACTTTC
. TRBJ2-3 TRBV6-6 15 . CASSYRDPLEATQYF TGTGCCAGCAGTTATCGGGACCCTCTGGAGGCTACGCAGTATTTT
. TRBJ2-4 TRBV18 14 . CASSERTKGDIQYF TGTGCCAGCTCAGAAAGGACAAAGGGGGACATTCAGTACTTC
. TRBJ2-3 TRBV15 13 . CATSTLLTDTQYF TGTGCCACCAGCACGCTCCTCACAGATACGCAGTATTTT